The 28 T cell receptor beta chains presented below share a single source sample, sequenced in a study of cytomegalovirus exposure and HLA in healthy donors. Both 60 Vbeta primers and 13 Jbeta primers went into the PCR. Profiling relied on immunoSEQ multiplex PCR, and the TCRdb table lists in-frame clones only, not all of them. Among about 130,000 clones listed, 80% to 90% were seen once. Sequenced: PBMCs. These receptors all stem from a woman aged 18-30 years in good health and CMV-seropositive.

CDR3 in DNA: TGTGCCAGCAGCCCAAGAGGACAGTCTGTCTCTGGGGCCAACGTCCTGACTTTC. Residues: CASSPRGQSVSGANVLTF. V gene TRBV16 combines with J gene TRBJ2-6, with TRBD1 as a possible D gene (6 bases). V was cut by 4 bases and J by 0 bases, with 16 bases left in between. There are 18 residues in the CDR3. Germline-derived CDR1 and CDR2 are KGHSY and FQNENV.

The CDR3 is CASSFGLAGTDTQYF. CDR3 sequence (DNA): TGTGCCAGCAGCTTCGGACTAGCGGGCACAGATACGCAGTATTTT. The V gene is TRBV7-3, the J gene TRBJ2-3, with 10 bases fitting TRBD2. CDR3 length: 15 residues. The ends lost 3 bases at V and 1 base at J; junction bases unmatched: 1. CDR1 and CDR2 from the germline V gene are SGHTA and FQGTGA.

This rearrangement joins TRBV10-3 to TRBJ2-7, with unresolved D. Germline assignment: CDR1 ENHRY and CDR2 SYGVKD. V lost 6 bases, J lost 5 bases, and 14 bases lay in between. CDR3 length equals 13 residues. The CDR3 DNA sequence: TGTGCCATCAGCGGAATGGCGGTCGACGAGCAGTACTTC. Translation: CAISGMAVDEQYF.

Here the CDR3 DNA reads TGTGCCAGCTCACCACCGGACAGTTTAGTAGCCAAAAACATTCAGTACTTC. Translated, it gives CASSPPDSLVAKNIQYF. The chain uses TRBV18 and TRBJ2-4, with D maybe TRBD1 (6 bases). The CDR3 has 17 residues. The V gene's germline CDR1 is KGHSH and CDR2 LQKENI. Trimming left V 0 bases short and J 0 bases short, with 12 bases between. The full variable domain, its missing parts supplied by reference TRBV18 and TRBJ2-4, is NAGVMQNPRHLVRRRGQEARLRCSPMKGHSHVYWYRQLPEEGLKFMVYLQKENIIDESGMPKERFSAEFPKEGPSILRIQQVVRGDSAAYFCASSPPDSLVAKNIQYFGAGTRLSVL.

This sequence joins TRBV6-5 and TRBJ1-1; D gene unclear. V was trimmed by 7 bases and J by 2 bases, leaving 11 bases between them. The CDR3 contains 13 residues. Germline CDR1 is MNHEY and CDR2 is SVGAGI. The CDR3 spells CASISGKNTEAFF. The CDR3 DNA follows: TGTGCCAGCATCTCCGGGAAAAACACTGAAGCTTTCTTT.

This rearrangement joins TRBV28 to TRBJ2-6, with D maybe TRBD2 (5 bases). This CDR3 is 16 amino acids long. V was pared by 4 bases and J by 0 bases, with 10 bases between. Germline CDR1 MDHEN, CDR2 SYDVKM. CDR3 DNA: TGTGCCAGCAGTTCGTCGGGATACTCTGGGGCCAACGTCCTGACTTTC. It specifies CASSSSGYSGANVLTF.

The chain has TRBV11-2 and TRBJ2-3, with unresolved D. V lost 3 bases to trimming and J lost 3 bases, with 13 bases between them. This CDR3 region has 15 residues. CDR1 is SGHAT and CDR2 is FQNNGV in the germline V gene. CDR3 DNA: TGTGCCAGCAGCTTTAACTACCTACTTACAGATACGCAGTATTTT. Translation: CASSFNYLLTDTQYF.

The rearrangement links TRBV5-6 to TRBJ1-1, with TRBD1 matching 8 bases. Germline values: CDR1 SGHDT, CDR2 YYEEEE. The length of the CDR3 is 14 residues. J gave up 3 bases and V 5 bases, and 6 bases lay outside the gene matches. In nucleotides, the CDR3 is TGTGCCAGCAGAAAGACAGGGGAAGACACTGAAGCTTTCTTT. Translating gives CASRKTGEDTEAFF.

The chain is built from TRBV5-1 and TRBJ1-1; D not resolved. V shed 0 bases and J shed 6 bases, with 12 bases lying between them. This CDR3 is 14 amino acids long. Germline V gives CDR1 SGHRS, CDR2 YFSETQ. CDR3 nucleotide sequence: TGCGCCAGCAGCTTGGCGGGGTCTCCAGCTGAAGCTTTCTTT. Protein: CASSLAGSPAEAFF.

The chain joins TRBV7-6 to TRBJ2-3; D might be TRBD2 (6 bases). The V and J ends lost 6 bases and 5 bases respectively, with 15 bases between them. This CDR3 comprises 14 residues. Germline V gene data show CDR1 as SGHVS and CDR2 as FNYEAQ. The CDR3 nucleotides read TGTGCCAGCAGGAGGGGACTTGTCGAAGATACGCAGTATTTT. Amino acid sequence: CASRRGLVEDTQYF.

The gene calls are TRBV5-4 and TRBJ1-1; no firm D call. This CDR3 has 13 amino acids. Trimming removed 1 base at V and 1 base at J, with 5 bases between. Germline CDR1 is SGHNT and CDR2 is YYREEE (reference sequence). CDR3 in amino acids: CASSLPRNTEAFF. The CDR3 DNA sequence: TGTGCCAGCAGCTTGCCCAGGAACACTGAAGCTTTCTTT.

CDR3 sequence: CASSARTTQETQYF. CDR3 bases: TGTGCCAGCAGCGCCCGGACTACCCAAGAGACCCAGTACTTC. The chain joins TRBV13 to TRBJ2-5; D is possibly TRBD2 (6 bases). V lost 5 bases and J lost 1, with 11 bases in between. CDR3 length equals 14 residues. Germline-derived CDR1 and CDR2 are PRHDT and FYEKMQ (reference sequence).

The V and J genes are TRBV29-1 and TRBJ2-2, with D maybe TRBD2 (5 bases). The V end lost 3 bases, the J end lost 1 base, and 6 bases lay between the germline ends. This CDR3 contains 13 residues. CDR1 and CDR2 from the germline V gene are SQVTM and ANQGSEA. The chain's CDR3 is CSVERENTGELFF. Here the CDR3 DNA reads TGCAGCGTTGAGAGGGAGAACACCGGGGAGCTGTTTTTT.

The chain has TRBV2 and TRBJ2-5; possible D gene TRBD2, 7 bases. V gave up 0 bases and J gave up 5 bases, with 16 bases separating them. The V gene's germline CDR1 is SNHLY and CDR2 FYNNEI. The length of the CDR3 is 16 residues. The CDR3 loop is CASSEALAGAWETQYF. The CDR3 bases are TGTGCCAGCAGTGAAGCGCTTGCGGGGGCCTGGGAGACCCAGTACTTC.

This chain connects TRBV19 to TRBJ2-1; TRBD1 matches 11 bases. Unmatched junction bases numbered 5, after V lost 0 bases and J lost 4 bases. Germline CDR1 is LNHDA and CDR2 is SQIVND (reference sequence). The CDR3 has 17 residues. The CDR3 is CASSIDGGTGGYNEQFF. Here the CDR3 DNA reads TGTGCCAGTAGTATAGATGGAGGGACAGGGGGGTACAATGAGCAGTTCTTC.

The V call is TRBV5-8, the J call TRBJ2-5; 8 bases are shared with TRBD2. Germline V gene sequence: CDR1 SGHTS, CDR2 YDEGEE. After removal of 5 bases from V and 1 base from J, the junction contained 4 bases not matched to a gene. The CDR3 has 14 residues. The CDR3 DNA reads TGTGCCAGCAGTCGGACTAGCCGCCAAGAGACCCAGTACTTC. Its protein is CASSRTSRQETQYF.

The rearrangement joins TRBV25-1 to TRBJ1-1; 10 nucleotides align to TRBD1. After removal of 1 base from V and 2 bases from J, the junction contained 1 base not matched to a gene. CDR3 size: 15 residues. The germline V gene has CDR1 MGHDK and CDR2 SYGVNS. The CDR3 DNA reads as TGTGCCAGCAGTGAATGGACAGGGGGAAACACTGAAGCTTTCTTT. This translates into CASSEWTGGNTEAFF.

This clone occurred once. The gene calls are TRBV11-3 and TRBJ2-1; D is uncertain. CDR3 length equals 17 residues. V dropped 0 bases and J dropped 0 bases, with 12 bases sitting between them. Germline V gene data show CDR1 as SGHNT and CDR2 as YENEEA. The CDR3 nucleotides read TGTGCCAGCAGCTTAGATCATTACGCGAGCTCCTACAATGAGCAGTTCTTC. As protein: CASSLDHYASSYNEQFF.

The chain uses TRBV5-4 and TRBJ2-3; 9 bases map to TRBD1. Unmatched junction bases numbered 6, after V lost 5 bases and J lost 2 bases. There are 15 residues in the CDR3. Germline V lookup: CDR1 SGHNT, CDR2 YYREEE (reference sequence). In nucleotides, the CDR3 is TGTGCCAGCAGGAACAGGGGGCTTGTCACAGATACGCAGTATTTT. It translates to CASRNRGLVTDTQYF.

This rearrangement joins TRBV4-1 to TRBJ2-5; TRBD1 matches 9 bases. The CDR3 is 15 amino acids. Germline CDR1 MGHRA, CDR2 YSYEKL. V trimming: 3 bases; J trimming: 11 bases; junction bases outside the gene matches: 13. CDR3 DNA sequence: TGCGCCAGCAGCCAGACCGGGACAGGGTCAAGGGAGCAGTACTTC. Protein product: CASSQTGTGSREQYF.

This rearrangement joins TRBV19 to TRBJ2-3, with 8 bases that match TRBD1. Germline V gene data show CDR1 as LNHDA and CDR2 as SQIVND (reference sequence). The CDR3 has 15 residues. With 2 bases clipped from V and 5 bases from J, the junction kept 6 bases outside the gene matches. CDR3 nucleotides: TGTGCCAGTAGTATATTGGGACAGGCGATAGATACGCAGTATTTT. This codes for CASSILGQAIDTQYF.

The chain carries TRBV2 and TRBJ2-5; D is possibly TRBD1 (5 bases). This CDR3 spans 14 amino acids. Trimming pared 8 bases from V and 1 base from J, leaving 14 bases between. Germline lookup yields CDR1 SNHLY and CDR2 FYNNEI. CDR3 loop: CASGPGPLQETQYF. CDR3 sequence (DNA): TGTGCCAGCGGTCCAGGGCCCCTCCAAGAGACCCAGTACTTC.

The chain links TRBV5-1 to TRBJ2-3; D remains ambiguous. Trimming pared 0 bases from V and 5 bases from J, leaving 10 bases between. Per the germline V gene, CDR1 is SGHRS and CDR2 is YFSETQ. This CDR3 spans 14 amino acids. CDR3 sequence reads: CASSLVEIGDTQYF. DNA of the CDR3: TGCGCCAGCAGCTTGGTCGAGATTGGAGATACGCAGTATTTT.

The rearrangement links TRBV6-1 to TRBJ1-6; no firm D call. CDR3 length: 15 amino acids. The germline V and J ends were trimmed by 5 bases and 14 bases, with 22 bases remaining between them. CDR1 and CDR2 from the germline V gene are MNHNS and SASEGT. The CDR3 DNA reads as TGTGCCAGCAGTTCGGGCGGGGATTCAATTGGAGCCCTCCACTTT. Translating gives CASSSGGDSIGALHF.

J is TRBJ2-5 and V is TRBV5-1, with a weak D call TRBD1 (6 bases). The CDR3 has 14 amino acids. CDR1 is SGHRS and CDR2 is YFSETQ in the germline V gene. V shed 5 bases and J shed 7 bases, with 18 bases lying between them. Written as DNA, the CDR3 is TGCGCCAGCAGACAAACAACAGGGATTGGGACCCAGTACTTC. Translating gives CASRQTTGIGTQYF.

The gene calls are TRBV27 and TRBJ1-1, with TRBD1 identical over 7 bases. Germline-derived CDR1 and CDR2 are MNHEY and SMNVEV (reference sequence). V shed 4 bases, J shed 6 bases, and the junction held 11 bases outside the gene matches. The CDR3 has 15 residues. In DNA form, the CDR3 reads TGTGCCAGCAGTTCTCTAAGACAGGGAAGGGCTGAAGCTTTCTTT. The encoded protein is CASSSLRQGRAEAFF.

V usage is TRBV6-4 and J usage is TRBJ2-3; TRBD2 matches 7 bases. The V gene end was trimmed by 3 bases and the J gene end by 6 bases; junction bases not matched to a gene: 6. The CDR3 sequence is 14 residues long. The V gene's germline CDR1 is MRHNA and CDR2 SNTAGT. The CDR3 DNA reads as TGTGCCAGCAGTGAAGAACTAGCGTCCGATACGCAGTATTTT. The encoded protein is CASSEELASDTQYF.

The CDR3 region has the DNA TGTGCCAGCAGCTTGGGGGTGATTGAGCGGGGGGCCCGCTTCACAGATACGCAGTATTTT. Residues: CASSLGVIERGARFTDTQYF. The rearrangement joins TRBV5-4 to TRBJ2-3; 9 bases fit TRBD2. The ends lost 0 bases at V and 2 bases at J; junction bases unmatched: 16. CDR1 and CDR2 (germline): SGHNT, YYREEE (reference sequence). The CDR3 runs to 20 residues. The complete variable domain, with remaining parts taken from reference TRBV5-4 and TRBJ2-3, reads ETGVTQSPTHLIKTRGQQVTLRCSSQSGHNTVSWYQQALGQGPQFIFQYYREEENGRGNFPPRFSGLQFPNYSSELNVNALELDDSALYLCASSLGVIERGARFTDTQYFGPGTRLTVL.